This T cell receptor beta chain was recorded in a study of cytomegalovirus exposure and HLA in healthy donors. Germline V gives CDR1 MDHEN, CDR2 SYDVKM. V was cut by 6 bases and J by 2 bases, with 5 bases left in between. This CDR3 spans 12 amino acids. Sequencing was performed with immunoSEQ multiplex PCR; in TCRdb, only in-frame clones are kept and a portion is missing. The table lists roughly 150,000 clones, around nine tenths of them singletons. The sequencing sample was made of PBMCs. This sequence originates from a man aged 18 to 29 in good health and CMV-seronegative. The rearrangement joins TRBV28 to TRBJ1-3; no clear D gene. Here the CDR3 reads CASRHPGNTIYF. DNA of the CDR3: TGTGCCAGCAGACACCCTGGAAACACCATATATTTT.